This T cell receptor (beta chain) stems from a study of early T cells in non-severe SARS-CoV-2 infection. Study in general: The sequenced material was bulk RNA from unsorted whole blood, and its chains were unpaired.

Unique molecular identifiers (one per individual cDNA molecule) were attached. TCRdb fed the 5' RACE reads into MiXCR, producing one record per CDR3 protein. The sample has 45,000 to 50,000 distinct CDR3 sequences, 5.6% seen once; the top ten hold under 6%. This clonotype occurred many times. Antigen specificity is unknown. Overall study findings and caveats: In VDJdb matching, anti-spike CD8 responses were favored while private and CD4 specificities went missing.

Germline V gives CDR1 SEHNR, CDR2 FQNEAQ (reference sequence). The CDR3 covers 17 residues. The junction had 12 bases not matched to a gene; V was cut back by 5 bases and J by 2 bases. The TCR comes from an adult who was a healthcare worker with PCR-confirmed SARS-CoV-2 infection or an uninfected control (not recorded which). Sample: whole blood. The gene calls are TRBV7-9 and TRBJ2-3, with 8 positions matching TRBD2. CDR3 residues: CASSPDPGGGVTDTQYF. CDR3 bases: TGTGCCAGCAGCCCTGACCCGGGAGGGGGTGTCACAGATACGCAGTATTTT.